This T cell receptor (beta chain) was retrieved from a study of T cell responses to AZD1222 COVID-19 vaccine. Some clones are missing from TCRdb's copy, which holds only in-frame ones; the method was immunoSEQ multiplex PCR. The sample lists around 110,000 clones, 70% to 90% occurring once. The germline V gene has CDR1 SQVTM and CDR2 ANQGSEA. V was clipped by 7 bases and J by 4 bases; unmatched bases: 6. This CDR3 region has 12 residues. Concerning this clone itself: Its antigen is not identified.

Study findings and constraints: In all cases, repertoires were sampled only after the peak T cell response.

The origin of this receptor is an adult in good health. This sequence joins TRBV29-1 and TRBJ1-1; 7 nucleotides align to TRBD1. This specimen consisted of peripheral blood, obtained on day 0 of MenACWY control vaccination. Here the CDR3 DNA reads TGCAGCGGTACTCCAGGGGGCACTGAAGCTTTCTTT. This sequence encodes CSGTPGGTEAFF. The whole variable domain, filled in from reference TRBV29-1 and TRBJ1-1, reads SAVISQKPSRDICQRGTSLTIQCQVDSQVTMMFWYRQQPGQSLTLIATANQGSEATYESGFVIDKFPISRPNLTFSTLTVSNMSPEDSSIYLCSGTPGGTEAFFGQGTRLTVV.